These 12 T cell receptor beta chains were sequenced from one sample in a study of T-cell memory formation after mild COVID-19. TCRdb re-analysed the 5' RACE reads in MiXCR, keeping a single row per CDR3 protein. This table holds roughly 380,000 distinct CDR3 sequences, 25% to 30% found once. Sequencing was done on a sample of PBMCs or a T cell subset sorted from them (not recorded which). Receptors originate from an adult woman who had mild COVID-19 (a few samples of this study predate the infection). Cell type and time point are not known.

There are a few counts of this clonotype. The genes are TRBV12-3 or TRBV12-4 and TRBJ2-2; D uncertain. The CDR3 spans 13 residues. The ends were cut back, 6 bases at V and 6 bases at J, with 11 bases in the middle. CDR3 DNA sequence: TGTGCCAGCAGCCCCCATCGGGCCGGGGAGCTGTTTTTT. Its translation: CASSPHRAGELFF.

The rearrangement joins TRBV7-2 to TRBJ1-2; the match to TRBD1 covers 9 bases. V was clipped by 4 bases and J by 4 bases; unmatched bases: 4. The CDR3 has 14 amino acids. Per germline, CDR1 SGHTA and CDR2 FQGNSA. CDR3 nucleotides: TGTGCCAGCAGCTCCACAGGGGGCGTCTATGGCTACACCTTC. Amino acid sequence: CASSSTGGVYGYTF.

This clonotype was seen a handful of times. V usage is TRBV29-1 and J usage is TRBJ2-1, with 12 bases fitting TRBD2. The germline gives CDR1 SQVTM, CDR2 ANQGSEA. V was pared by 4 bases and J by 4 bases, with 5 bases of the junction left unmatched. This CDR3 contains 15 residues. The CDR3 is CSVAQLAGGYNEQFF. CDR3 nucleotide sequence: TGCAGCGTTGCCCAACTAGCGGGGGGTTACAATGAGCAGTTCTTC.

This clonotype showed up just a few times. The chain employs TRBV29-1 and TRBJ1-1, with D possibly TRBD1 on 6 matching bases. The V gene's germline CDR1 is SQVTM and CDR2 ANQGSEA. CDR3 length: 12 residues. Trimming removed 7 bases at V and 0 bases at J, with 9 bases between. The CDR3: CSEGEMNTEAFF. CDR3 DNA sequence: TGCAGCGAGGGGGAAATGAACACTGAAGCTTTCTTT.

The chain carries TRBV7-9 and TRBJ1-1; TRBD1 might be the D (5 bases). The germline V gene encodes CDR1 SEHNR and CDR2 FQNEAQ (reference sequence). Trimming pared 5 bases from V and 4 bases from J, leaving 17 bases between. This CDR3 comprises 15 residues. This CDR3 reads CASSKGPKEGTEAFF. CDR3 nucleotide sequence: TGTGCCAGCAGCAAGGGACCGAAGGAGGGCACTGAAGCTTTCTTT.

J is TRBJ1-1 and V is TRBV5-1, with 8 bases lining up with TRBD1. Trimming cost V 4 bases and J 0 bases; bases outside gene matches: 14. The germline V gene encodes CDR1 SGHRS and CDR2 YFSETQ. The CDR3 is 18 amino acids. CDR3 nucleotides: TGCGCCAGCAGCGCTACCCTCCAGGGGGCTTTGATGAACACTGAAGCTTTCTTT. It specifies CASSATLQGALMNTEAFF.

The chain has TRBV3-1 and TRBJ1-1; D call uncertain. CDR1 and CDR2 from the germline V gene are LGHDT and YNNKEL (reference sequence). Trimming took 4 bases from V and 11 from J, leaving 14 bases between them. The CDR3 spans 12 residues. This chain's CDR3 is CASSLGWTMAFF. As DNA, the CDR3 is TGTGCCAGCAGCCTAGGCTGGACCATGGCTTTCTTT.

The chain links TRBV23-1 to TRBJ2-2; a possible D gene is TRBD1 (5 bases). TRBV23-1 is reported as an ORF; its role is uncertain. V was cut by 6 bases and J by 5 bases, with 13 bases left in between. This CDR3 comprises 14 residues. As DNA, the CDR3 is TGCGCCAGCAGACGCCCCAGGGAAACCGGGGAGCTGTTTTTT. Amino acids: CASRRPRETGELFF.

The chain uses TRBV3-1 and TRBJ2-2, with D perhaps assigned TRBD1 or TRBD2 (6 bases each). The CDR3 has 12 residues. The germline V gene encodes CDR1 LGHDT and CDR2 YNNKEL (reference sequence). The CDR3 nucleotides are TGTGCGGGGGGCAAGAACACCGGGGAGCTGTTTTTT. Translated, it gives CAGGKNTGELFF.

The J gene is TRBJ2-5, the V gene TRBV4-2, with D tentatively TRBD1 or TRBD2 (5 bases each). The germline V and J ends were trimmed by 0 bases and 1 base, with 9 bases remaining between them. Germline lookup yields CDR1 LGHNA and CDR2 YNFKEQ. The CDR3 has 15 amino acids. This chain's CDR3 is CASSQEPGTQETQYF. The CDR3 coding sequence is TGTGCCAGCAGCCAAGAACCCGGGACCCAAGAGACCCAGTACTTC.

This chain joins TRBV7-6 and TRBJ1-1, with 9 bases lining up with TRBD1. The CDR3 loop spans 15 amino acids. Germline assignment: CDR1 SGHVS and CDR2 FNYEAQ. V was clipped by 5 bases and J by 5 bases; unmatched bases: 9. The CDR3 sequence: CASSGAPQGATEAFF. The DNA of the CDR3 is TGTGCCAGCAGCGGAGCCCCACAGGGGGCAACTGAAGCTTTCTTT.

This chain joins TRBV28 and TRBJ2-4, with 8 bases lining up with TRBD2. The CDR3 spans 15 residues. Germline trimming cut 6 bases from V and 3 bases from J; bases unmatched to any gene: 7. CDR1 MDHEN and CDR2 SYDVKM come from the germline V gene. The CDR3 bases are TGTGCCAGCAGGACGGGAGGGCCGGACAAAAACATTCAGTACTTC. It is translated as CASRTGGPDKNIQYF.